Below, one T cell receptor beta chain is given with its context. This sample was taken from a study of blood T cell repertoires in COVID-19. Study information: Researchers got acute and convalescent COVID-19 samples from the United States, Italy and Spain. PBMCs, B-cell-depleted T cells, or T cells were the source of the cDNA or gDNA that made up the material.

Per the original methods: It was from reference gene primer amplification that nucleated cell counts were estimated. The assay was immunoSEQ multiplex PCR, and TCRdb's table has in-frame clones only and misses some. V, J and clone size reflect that table, while D and trimming were determined from the DNA. The sample includes fewer than 250,000 clones, 85% of them seen just once. The CDR3 spans 14 residues. CDR1 and CDR2 (germline): MRHNA, SNTAGT. With 6 bases clipped from V and 8 bases from J, the junction kept 7 bases outside the gene matches. This sequence originates from a woman aged 60-75 years with active or convalescent COVID-19. Sequencing used peripheral blood. This rearrangement joins TRBV6-4 to TRBJ1-4; 9 positions agree with TRBD1. The chain's CDR3 is CASRQTGGAEKLFF. In DNA, the CDR3 is TGTGCCAGCAGGCAAACAGGGGGCGCGGAAAAACTGTTTTTT.